The next 20 T cell receptor beta chains were all read from a single sample in a study of beta chain features in type 1 diabetes (dated by TCRdb to the late 2010s). Their antigens are not known. Libraries came from the immunoSEQ multiplex PCR assay. The entire amount of isolated RNA was reverse transcribed using the High Capacity cDNA Reverse Transcription Kit, so the sequenced TCRB transcripts were expressed ones. TCRdb retrieved this table from immuneACCESS and kept in-frame rearrangements only. Not all clones are present; in checked studies, unresolved V genes account for under half, and no reason is known for the remainder. This sample is represented by 280,000 or so clones; about 15% of them were singletons. In total, the top ten clones hold roughly 0.015% of the sample. Overall results and qualifications from the work: A moderate but significant shortening of TCRB CDR3 length was observed in type 1 diabetes patients in all four CD4+ subsets.

Material: naive CD4+ T cells from blood. The sample's cell subset or site label, decoded: true naive CD4+ T cells. All receptors derive from a man younger than 30 with type 1 diabetes.

This chain connects TRBV2 to TRBJ2-7, with a tentative D call TRBD2 (7 bases). CDR1 is SNHLY and CDR2 is FYNNEI in the germline V gene. Trimming pared 7 bases from V and 0 bases from J, leaving 19 bases between. This CDR3 contains 16 residues. CDR3 protein: CASIISGGHLSYEQYF. The CDR3 DNA reads as TGTGCCAGCATAATATCGGGGGGCCATCTCTCCTACGAGCAGTACTTC.

The chain is built from TRBV7-2 and TRBJ1-5; 10 bases map to TRBD1. In germline, CDR1 is SGHTA, CDR2 FQGNSA. This CDR3 contains 14 residues. V shed 6 bases, J shed 6 bases, and the junction held 5 bases outside the gene matches. CDR3 sequence reads: CASSLRTGGQPQHF. The CDR3 DNA reads TGTGCCAGCAGTCTAAGGACAGGGGGTCAGCCCCAGCATTTT.

This clone was seen only a few times. The chain links TRBV30 to TRBJ2-7; 8 bases align to TRBD1. Germline V CDR1 and CDR2: GTSNPN, SVGIG (reference sequence). There are 13 residues in the CDR3. The trim removed 5 bases at V and 3 bases at J, leaving 6 bases unmatched. This CDR3 reads CAWEGRGHYEQYF. In nucleotides, the CDR3 is TGTGCCTGGGAGGGCAGGGGGCACTACGAGCAGTACTTC.

There are a few counts of this clone. The chain carries TRBV29-1 and TRBJ1-2; the match to TRBD1 covers 9 bases. CDR1 is SQVTM and CDR2 is ANQGSEA in the germline V gene. This CDR3 has 13 residues. V shed 7 bases and J 7 bases; nucleotides not matched to a gene: 10. Here the CDR3 DNA reads TGCAGCGCCGCAGGCGGGACAGGGATTGGCTACACCTTC. This translates into CSAAGGTGIGYTF.

This clone was detected only a few times. The V gene is TRBV30, the J gene TRBJ1-2; TRBD1 matches 8 bases. CDR3 length: 14 residues. Germline-derived CDR1 and CDR2 are GTSNPN and SVGIG (reference sequence). The CDR3 region is CVHTGGGSPSRYTF. Written as DNA, the CDR3 is TGTGTTCACACAGGGGGTGGATCACCTTCACGTTACACCTTC. Full variable domain (remainder filled in from reference TRBV30 and TRBJ1-2): SQTIHQWPATLVQPVGSPLSLECTVEGTSNPNLYWYRQAAGRGLQLLFYSVGIGQISSEVPQNLSASRPQDRQFILSSKKLLLSDSGFYLCVHTGGGSPSRYTFGSGTRLTVV.

Concerning this clone: This sample also contains other DNA sequences that code for the same CDR3. The V and J genes are TRBV7-2 and TRBJ2-7; D is unresolved. V was pared by 2 bases and J by 3 bases, with 5 bases between. Per germline, CDR1 SGHTA and CDR2 FQGNSA. This CDR3 has 12 residues. This CDR3 reads CASSLSSYEQYF. CDR3 bases: TGTGCCAGCAGCTTATCCAGCTACGAGCAGTACTTC.

This clone was counted a few times. The rearrangement joins TRBV9 to TRBJ1-2, with TRBD1 matching over 7 bases. The V and J ends lost 0 bases and 3 bases, in that order; junction bases with no gene match: 8. The CDR3 has 16 amino acids. Per the germline V gene, CDR1 is SGDLS and CDR2 is YYNGEE. In DNA, the CDR3 is TGTGCCAGCAGCGTAGACTTCGGGGGACAGTACTATGGCTACACCTTC. This codes for CASSVDFGGQYYGYTF. Filled out from reference TRBV9 and TRBJ1-2, the complete variable domain reads DSGVTQTPKHLITATGQRVTLRCSPRSGDLSVYWYQQSLDQGLQFLIQYYNGEERAKGNILERFSAQQFPDLHSELNLSSLELGDSALYFCASSVDFGGQYYGYTFGSGTRLTVV.

The chain employs TRBV15 and TRBJ1-3; maybe TRBD1 (5 bases). From germline, CDR1 is LNHNV and CDR2 YYDKDF (reference sequence). V lost 5 bases to trimming and J lost 0 bases, with 14 bases between them. CDR3 length: 16 amino acids. The CDR3 is CATSREGPLSGNTIYF. CDR3 DNA sequence: TGTGCCACCAGCCGGGAGGGACCGCTCTCTGGAAACACCATATATTTT.

The chain links TRBV2 to TRBJ2-5; weak D call: TRBD2 (5 bases). CDR1 is SNHLY, CDR2 FYNNEI, per germline. CDR3 size: 13 residues. V lost 6 bases and J lost 1, with 9 bases in between. The CDR3 DNA follows: TGTGCCAGCAGACGACTAATCCAAGAGACCCAGTACTTC. Translated, it gives CASRRLIQETQYF.

This clone was picked up a small number of times. This chain joins TRBV29-1 and TRBJ2-5; 9 bases agree with TRBD1. The J call is uncertain, as TRBJ2-7 better fits the DNA end. This CDR3 is built from 13 residues. Germline V lookup: CDR1 SQVTM, CDR2 ANQGSEA. CDR3 residues: CSVADRGLREQYF. In DNA form, the CDR3 reads TGCAGCGTGGCGGACAGGGGATTACGCGAGCAGTACTTC.

V gene TRBV28 combines with J gene TRBJ2-7; 8 positions agree with TRBD1. CDR3 size: 12 residues. The germline gives CDR1 MDHEN, CDR2 SYDVKM. V shed 7 bases, J shed 7 bases, and the junction held 6 bases outside the gene matches. CDR3 DNA sequence: TGTGCCAGCATAGGACAGGGTGGGGAGCAGTACTTC. Protein: CASIGQGGEQYF.

This chain connects TRBV4-2 to TRBJ2-2; TRBD1 might be the D (6 bases). V was shortened by 0 bases and J by 5 bases, with 16 bases between the two germline ends. The CDR3 is made up of 17 amino acids. CDR1 is LGHNA and CDR2 is YNFKEQ in the germline V gene. CDR3 nucleotide sequence: TGTGCCAGCAGCCAAGAGTTGACAGGACTCCGGACCGGGGAGCTGTTTTTT. Encoded protein: CASSQELTGLRTGELFF.

The CDR3 reads CASSYSSGQLTDTQYF. The CDR3 DNA sequence: TGTGCCAGCAGTTACTCCTCGGGACAGTTGACAGATACGCAGTATTTT. This rearrangement joins TRBV6-5 to TRBJ2-3; 7 nucleotides match TRBD1. CDR1 is MNHEY and CDR2 is SVGAGI in the germline V gene. The CDR3 is 16 residues long. V trimming: 0 bases; J trimming: 3 bases; junction bases outside the gene matches: 6.

The rearrangement uses TRBV18 and TRBJ1-4; no firm D call. CDR1 is KGHSH and CDR2 is LQKENI in the germline V gene. The CDR3 spans 14 residues. The ends were cut back, 5 bases at V and 6 bases at J, with 13 bases in the middle. This CDR3 reads CASSETVMHEKLFF. The CDR3 nucleotides read TGTGCCAGCTCAGAAACAGTCATGCATGAAAAACTGTTTTTT.

The count of this clone is one. V and J are TRBV5-1 and TRBJ2-1; 11 bases match TRBD2. Germline V gives CDR1 SGHRS, CDR2 YFSETQ. The CDR3 is 15 residues long. V shed 4 bases, J shed 3 bases, and the junction held 3 bases outside the gene matches. The CDR3 region has the DNA TGCGCCAGCAGCGTGGGACTAGCGGACTACAATGAGCAGTTCTTC. Translation gives CASSVGLADYNEQFF. Supplemented by reference TRBV5-1 and TRBJ2-1, the full variable domain reads KAGVTQTPRYLIKTRGQQVTLSCSPISGHRSVSWYQQTPGQGLQFLFEYFSETQRNKGNFPGRFSGRQFSNSRSEMNVSTLELGDSALYLCASSVGLADYNEQFFGPGTRLTVL.

A few counts support this clone. V usage is TRBV7-9 and J usage is TRBJ1-5, with 8 nucleotides matching TRBD1. The V segment lost 0 bases and the J segment 6 bases; nucleotides outside the gene matches: 7. The CDR3 loop spans 16 amino acids. Per germline, CDR1 SEHNR and CDR2 FQNEAQ (reference sequence). Here the CDR3 reads CASSLAGTGGGQPQHF. As DNA, the CDR3 is TGTGCCAGCAGCTTAGCGGGGACAGGCGGTGGTCAGCCCCAGCATTTT.

V usage is TRBV28 and J usage is TRBJ2-4, with a possible D match to TRBD2 (6 bases). Trimming stripped 2 bases from V and 10 bases from J, with 6 bases between. The CDR3 loop spans 11 amino acids. CDR1 and CDR2 from the germline V gene are MDHEN and SYDVKM. The CDR3 protein is CASSLGRIQYF. CDR3 nucleotides: TGTGCCAGCAGTTTAGGGAGGATTCAGTACTTC. Looking up the rest from reference TRBV28 and TRBJ2-4 gives the full variable domain: DVKVTQSSRYLVKRTGEKVFLECVQDMDHENMFWYRQDPGLGLRLIYFSYDVKMKEKGDIPEGYSVSREKKERFSLILESASTNQTSMYLCASSLGRIQYFGAGTRLSVL.

This rearrangement joins TRBV2 to TRBJ2-1; possible D gene TRBD1, 6 bases. The CDR3 loop spans 15 amino acids. The germline V and J ends were trimmed by 1 base and 8 bases, with 15 bases remaining between them. CDR1 and CDR2 from the germline V gene are SNHLY and FYNNEI. CDR3: CASSEGPRDIHEQFF. For the CDR3, the DNA is TGTGCCAGCAGTGAAGGTCCCCGGGACATCCATGAGCAGTTCTTC. The full variable domain, rest sourced from reference TRBV2 and TRBJ2-1, is EPEVTQTPSHQVTQMGQEVILRCVPISNHLYFYWYRQILGQKVEFLVSFYNNEISEKSEIFDDQFSVERPDGSNFTLKIRSTKLEDSAMYFCASSEGPRDIHEQFFGPGTRLTVL.

This clone was detected a few times. V and J are TRBV19 and TRBJ2-1; a weak D match, TRBD2 (6 bases). Trimming stripped 5 bases from V and 3 bases from J, with 11 bases between. Germline V gives CDR1 LNHDA, CDR2 SQIVND (reference sequence). This CDR3 is built from 14 residues. The CDR3 DNA reads as TGTGCCAGTAGTGCGGGACGGTACTACAATGAGCAGTTCTTC. This translates into CASSAGRYYNEQFF.

This clone showed up just a few times. Here the CDR3 DNA reads TGTGCCAGCAGCTACCCCGGGGAGCTGTTTTTT. It encodes CASSYPGELFF. The chain is built from TRBV28 and TRBJ2-2, with D hard to call. Trimming took off 6 bases at V and 6 bases at J, with 5 bases between the two ends. Germline V gene lookup returns CDR1 MDHEN and CDR2 SYDVKM. This CDR3 contains 11 residues.